These 29 T cell receptor beta chains originate from one sample sequenced in a study of T cells in Graves' hyperthyroidism and ophthalmopathy. Amplification targeted TCR beta CDR3 regions from RNA transcripts. TCR CDR3 underwent first-round RT-PCR with the HTBI primer set. TCRdb re-called the multiplex PCR reads through MiXCR, storing one row per CDR3 protein. The table lists 300,000 to 450,000 distinct CDR3 sequences, 20% to 25% of them singletons. Sequenced input: blood. Receptors were obtained from a man aged 45-60 years with Graves' hyperthyroidism.

The V and J genes are TRBV7-3 and TRBJ2-7; TRBD1 might be the D (5 bases). With 8 bases removed from V and 3 bases from J, the gap between germline ends came to 44 bases. CDR3 size: 23 residues. CDR1 and CDR2 (germline): SGHTA, FQGTGA. The CDR3 nucleotides read TGTGCCAGCTTCGTTTCTCCACACGACCTAAGGTCAGGGCACACAGTCTCATTCTACGAGCAGTACTTC. Translated: CASFVSPHDLRSGHTVSFYEQYF.

This clonotype showed up just a few times. The chain carries TRBV28 and TRBJ2-1; no definite D call. CDR3 length equals 14 residues. The germline V and J ends were trimmed by 2 bases and 5 bases, with 10 bases remaining between them. From germline, CDR1 is MDHEN and CDR2 SYDVKM. CDR3 residues: CASSLSPSNNEQFF. The CDR3 DNA reads TGTGCCAGCAGTTTAAGTCCCTCAAACAATGAGCAGTTCTTC.

J is TRBJ2-5 and V is TRBV6-1, with 10 bases that match TRBD2. Losses at the gene ends were 2 bases for V and 6 bases for J; bases not matched to a gene: 9. Germline lookup yields CDR1 MNHNS and CDR2 SASEGT. The CDR3 spans 16 residues. CDR3 sequence (DNA): TGTGCCAGCAGTGAACTGGCTAGCGGGAGTGTGCAGACCCAGTACTTC. Translating it yields CASSELASGSVQTQYF.

The chain links TRBV6-5 to TRBJ2-2; D perhaps matches TRBD1 (5 bases). V was trimmed by 1 base and J by 5 bases, leaving 11 bases between them. The CDR3 extends over 15 amino acids. Germline CDR1 is MNHEY and CDR2 is SVGAGI. The DNA for the CDR3 is TGTGCCAGCAGTTACTTTTCCAGGGAAACCGGGGAGCTGTTTTTT. Its translation is CASSYFSRETGELFF.

This clonotype was seen a few times. The gene calls are TRBV29-1 and TRBJ2-7; 7 positions agree with TRBD1. Germline CDR1 and CDR2: SQVTM and ANQGSEA. This CDR3 is 13 amino acids long. V lost 3 bases to trimming and J lost 6 bases; unmatched junction nucleotides: 8. CDR3 DNA: TGCAGCGTTGACGGTCAGGGGGTGGGCGAGCAGTACTTC. This codes for CSVDGQGVGEQYF.

The chain couples TRBV7-2 to TRBJ2-7; TRBD1 matches 7 bases. V lost 8 bases to trimming and J lost 5 bases; unmatched junction nucleotides: 9. The CDR3 is 13 amino acids. Germline CDR1 and CDR2: SGHTA and FQGNSA. This chain's CDR3 is CASGRQGHDEQYF. DNA of the CDR3: TGTGCCAGCGGTCGACAGGGCCACGACGAGCAGTACTTC.

This clonotype was detected a few times. V is TRBV6-1 and J is TRBJ2-7; 8 nucleotides match TRBD1. CDR1 is MNHNS and CDR2 is SASEGT in the germline V gene. This CDR3 contains 14 residues. Trimming removed 5 bases from V and 2 bases from J; junction bases left unmatched: 5. This chain's CDR3 is CASSQMDRAYEQYF. The CDR3 nucleotides read TGTGCCAGCAGTCAGATGGACAGGGCCTACGAGCAGTACTTC.

This clonotype was counted a few times. The genes are TRBV28 and TRBJ2-5, with D possibly matching TRBD2 (6 bases). The CDR3 is 15 amino acids. Trimming stripped 7 bases from V and 1 base from J, with 16 bases between. CDR1 and CDR2 from the germline V gene are MDHEN and SYDVKM. The CDR3 sequence is CASNLPGLTQETQYF. The CDR3 DNA sequence: TGTGCCAGCAACCTTCCGGGACTCACCCAAGAGACCCAGTACTTC.

This clonotype was seen once. Here the CDR3 reads CASSLKGLAGGSSYNEQFF. DNA of the CDR3: TGTGCCAGCAGTTTAAAGGGGCTAGCGGGAGGCAGCTCCTACAATGAGCAGTTCTTC. This rearrangement joins TRBV27 to TRBJ2-1; 11 bases agree with TRBD2. V shed 2 bases and J 0 bases; nucleotides not matched to a gene: 9. Germline lookup yields CDR1 MNHEY and CDR2 SMNVEV (reference sequence). The CDR3 consists of 19 residues.

With respect to this clonotype: One end of the junction does not line up with germline, which may come from a read error. The J gene is TRBJ2-5, the V gene TRBV11-3, with 7 bases aligning to TRBD2. This CDR3 is 14 amino acids long. The germline CDR1 and CDR2 sequences are SGHNT and YENEEA. The CDR3 loop is CASSSYGRGETLYF. CDR3 sequence (DNA): TGTGCCAGCAGCTCTTATGGGAGGGGAGAGACCCTGTACTTC.

The V gene is TRBV15, the J gene TRBJ2-3; 10 bases fit TRBD2. The CDR3 consists of 16 residues. Germline CDR1 LNHNV, CDR2 YYDKDF (reference sequence). V shed 0 bases, J shed 5 bases, and the junction held 5 bases outside the gene matches. CDR3 bases: TGTGCCACCAGCAGAGAAGCGGGAGGGCCTGGAGATACGCAGTATTTT. This translates into CATSREAGGPGDTQYF. Based on the CDR3 plus reference TRBV15 and TRBJ2-3, the full variable domain is DAMVIQNPRYQVTQFGKPVTLSCSQTLNHNVMYWYQQKSSQAPKLLFHYYDKDFNNEADTPDNFQSRRPNTSFCFLDIRSPGLGDTAMYLCATSREAGGPGDTQYFGPGTRLTVL.

This clonotype has more than one count but fewer than ten. The rearrangement links TRBV6-1 to TRBJ2-3; D gene uncertain. The V gene's germline CDR1 is MNHNS and CDR2 SASEGT. The CDR3 extends over 13 amino acids. V was shortened by 5 bases and J by 4 bases, with 10 bases between the two germline ends. The CDR3 nucleotides read TGTGCCAGCAGTTCCGCTAACTCAGATACGCAGTATTTT. Translation: CASSSANSDTQYF.

This clonotype was observed many times. The V and J genes are TRBV30 and TRBJ2-2, with a possible D match to TRBD1 (5 bases). The CDR3 is 15 amino acids. The germline V gene encodes CDR1 GTSNPN and CDR2 SVGIG (reference sequence). Trimming pared 0 bases from V and 1 base from J, leaving 9 bases between. The CDR3, as DNA: TGTGCCTGGAGTGTACAGGACCGGAACACCGGGGAGCTGTTTTTT. The encoded protein is CAWSVQDRNTGELFF.

This chain uses TRBV29-1 with TRBJ2-4; TRBD1 matches 10 bases. Unmatched junction bases numbered 8, after V lost 8 bases and J lost 7 bases. CDR1 SQVTM and CDR2 ANQGSEA come from the germline V gene. This CDR3 has 13 residues. CDR3 in DNA: TGCAGCACGACAGGGGGCGAAGGCAACATTCAGTACTTC. Translation: CSTTGGEGNIQYF.

This clonotype has ten or more counts. This chain joins TRBV6-1 and TRBJ2-1; D remains ambiguous. CDR1 is MNHNS and CDR2 is SASEGT in the germline V gene. Trimming pared 2 bases from V and 8 bases from J, leaving 13 bases between. This CDR3 is built from 14 residues. The CDR3 is CASSEKGSWDEQFF. In nucleotides, the CDR3 is TGTGCCAGCAGTGAAAAGGGCTCTTGGGATGAGCAGTTCTTC.

V and J are TRBV24-1 and TRBJ2-1; 8 bases fit TRBD1. The CDR3 is 16 amino acids. V gave up 5 bases and J gave up 2 bases; unmatched junction bases: 7. Looked up from germline, CDR1 is KGHDR and CDR2 is SFDVKD. The CDR3 sequence: CATSGTGTGAYNEQFF. CDR3 nucleotide sequence: TGTGCCACCAGTGGTACCGGGACAGGCGCCTACAATGAGCAGTTCTTC.

This chain uses TRBV19 with TRBJ1-2; D is uncertain. V shed 3 bases and J shed 3 bases, with 11 bases lying between them. This CDR3 spans 14 amino acids. Germline CDR1 is LNHDA and CDR2 is SQIVND (reference sequence). In nucleotides, the CDR3 is TGTGCCAGTAGTATTCCCGGACGGTACTATGGCTACACCTTC. It encodes CASSIPGRYYGYTF.

This chain joins TRBV29-1 and TRBJ2-5; no definite D call. The CDR3 extends over 12 amino acids. Trimming took 7 bases from V and 12 from J, leaving 21 bases between them. Germline V gene lookup returns CDR1 SQVTM and CDR2 ANQGSEA. This CDR3 is CSAHRASWMEYF. Here the CDR3 DNA reads TGCAGCGCCCACCGGGCCTCATGGATGGAGTACTTC.

The genes are TRBV12-3 or TRBV12-4 and TRBJ2-7; 11 bases are a match to TRBD1. With V trimmed by 5 bases and J by 5 bases, 8 bases remained unmatched. This CDR3 has 15 amino acids. CDR3 sequence (DNA): TGTGCCAGCAGTACCTACGGGACAGGGGGTAACGAGCAGTACTTC. Translation gives CASSTYGTGGNEQYF.

The V gene is TRBV6-1, the J gene TRBJ2-7, with 14 nucleotides matching TRBD2. The CDR3 runs 15 residues. Trimming took 5 bases from V and 5 from J; bases not matched to a gene: 5. Germline V gives CDR1 MNHNS, CDR2 SASEGT. The CDR3 DNA is TGTGCCAGCAGTCGGGGACTAGCGGGAGTCCACGAGCAGTACTTC. It encodes CASSRGLAGVHEQYF.

With respect to this clonotype: This may be a read error, as it is one base from a much larger clone. The rearrangement joins TRBV12-3 or TRBV12-4 to TRBJ2-3; D is undetermined. The CDR3 has 13 amino acids. The CDR3 sequence: CANSLPPPDTQYF. The DNA of the CDR3 is TGTGCCAACAGTTTACCCCCCCCAGATACGCAGTATTTT.

The chain recombines TRBV5-1 with TRBJ1-2, with D uncertain. Trimming took off 1 base at V and 8 bases at J, with 18 bases between the two ends. Germline V gene lookup returns CDR1 SGHRS and CDR2 YFSETQ. The CDR3 runs to 15 residues. The DNA of the CDR3 is TGCGCCAGCAGCTTGATATCCGGCGCGGGGTCGGGCTACACCTTC. Its translation: CASSLISGAGSGYTF. Supplemented by reference TRBV5-1 and TRBJ1-2, the full variable domain reads KAGVTQTPRYLIKTRGQQVTLSCSPISGHRSVSWYQQTPGQGLQFLFEYFSETQRNKGNFPGRFSGRQFSNSRSEMNVSTLELGDSALYLCASSLISGAGSGYTFGSGTRLTVV.

The chain uses TRBV7-9 and TRBJ1-1; possible D gene TRBD1, 6 bases. The germline V gene encodes CDR1 SEHNR and CDR2 FQNEAQ (reference sequence). This CDR3 region has 14 residues. V lost 2 bases and J 2 bases, leaving 9 bases between the germline ends. CDR3 sequence: CASSLQQGNTEAFF. The CDR3 DNA reads as TGTGCCAGCAGCTTACAACAGGGCAACACTGAAGCTTTCTTT.

V is TRBV12-3 or TRBV12-4 and J is TRBJ1-5, with a weak D call TRBD1 (5 bases). The V gene lost 8 bases and the J gene lost 7 bases, with 15 bases spanning the gap. CDR3 size: 13 residues. The CDR3 DNA reads as TGTGCCAGCGCCCAGGGACCCCTCCAGCCCCAGCATTTT. Translated: CASAQGPLQPQHF.

Only a few counts were recorded for this clonotype. V gene TRBV13 combines with J gene TRBJ1-2; D might be TRBD1 (5 bases). This CDR3 is 15 amino acids long. The V gene's germline CDR1 is PRHDT and CDR2 FYEKMQ (reference sequence). Trimming removed 0 bases at V and 0 bases at J, with 8 bases between. Here the CDR3 reads CASSLGQDTNYGYTF. The CDR3 nucleotides are TGTGCCAGCAGCTTAGGACAGGACACTAACTATGGCTACACCTTC.

This clonotype appeared many times. The genes are TRBV7-9 and TRBJ2-5, with D unresolved. V was trimmed by 1 base and J by 9 bases, leaving 9 bases between them. CDR3 length: 12 amino acids. Germline values: CDR1 SEHNR, CDR2 FQNEAQ (reference sequence). CDR3 in amino acids: CASSLVTAAQYF. The CDR3 region has the DNA TGTGCCAGCAGCTTAGTCACAGCCGCCCAGTACTTC.

This clonotype has more than one count but fewer than ten. This chain connects TRBV24-1 to TRBJ2-2, with D perhaps assigned TRBD1 or TRBD2 (5 bases each). The CDR3 runs 15 residues. The germline gives CDR1 KGHDR, CDR2 SFDVKD. Trimming took off 12 bases at V and 0 bases at J, with 16 bases between the two ends. CDR3 bases: TGTGCCGCCGCCGGGACGTCCTCGAACACCGGGGAGCTGTTTTTT. Translated: CAAAGTSSNTGELFF.

This clonotype was observed at least ten times. The V gene is TRBV3-1, the J gene TRBJ1-3; D perhaps matches TRBD1 (5 bases). The V end lost 4 bases, the J end lost 2 bases, and 15 bases lay between the germline ends. Per the germline V gene, CDR1 is LGHDT and CDR2 is YNNKEL (reference sequence). There are 16 residues in the CDR3. This CDR3 reads CASSRTGATTGNTIYF. DNA for the CDR3: TGTGCCAGCAGCCGAACCGGGGCAACGACTGGAAACACCATATATTTT.

This clonotype turned up a few times. The rearrangement uses TRBV6-1 and TRBJ2-1; D may be TRBD1 (6 bases). This CDR3 comprises 16 residues. V shed 7 bases and J shed 2 bases, with 18 bases lying between them. The germline gives CDR1 MNHNS, CDR2 SASEGT. CDR3 nucleotide sequence: TGTGCCAGCACTGCCATACCAGGGGTCACCTACAATGAGCAGTTCTTC. Its protein is CASTAIPGVTYNEQFF.